These 21 T cell receptor beta chains share one sample of origin, sequenced in a study of T cell repertoires in cytomegalovirus infection. MiXCR, run by TCRdb on the reads, gives a single entry per CDR3 protein. The data show 85,000 to 130,000 distinct CDR3 sequences, 20% to 30% seen once. Sequencing was carried out using CD8+ T cells from PBMCs. These receptors all come from a human donor in good health (CMV status not recorded). Some clones in this sample may be carry-over from other donors' samples.

This clonotype was counted many times. The chain combines TRBV28 with TRBJ1-5; the D gene is possibly TRBD1 (5 bases). Trimming removed 4 bases at V and 1 base at J, with 11 bases between. CDR3 size: 15 residues. The germline V gene encodes CDR1 MDHEN and CDR2 SYDVKM. The CDR3 is CASSSGGWSNQPQHF. The DNA for the CDR3 is TGTGCCAGCAGTTCGGGGGGGTGGAGCAATCAGCCCCAGCATTTT. The variable domain in full, completed from reference TRBV28 and TRBJ1-5, reads DVKVTQSSRYLVKRTGEKVFLECVQDMDHENMFWYRQDPGLGLRLIYFSYDVKMKEKGDIPEGYSVSREKKERFSLILESASTNQTSMYLCASSSGGWSNQPQHFGDGTRLSIL.

The genes are TRBV19 and TRBJ2-7; 9 bases align to TRBD2. V trimming: 4 bases; J trimming: 3 bases; junction bases outside the gene matches: 10. The CDR3 is made up of 16 amino acids. Germline CDR1 is LNHDA and CDR2 is SQIVND (reference sequence). CDR3 nucleotides: TGTGCCAGTAGTAATGCCCCTCTAGCGGGGATCTACGAGCAGTACTTC. Translated: CASSNAPLAGIYEQYF. The variable domain in full, with the rest retrieved from reference TRBV19 and TRBJ2-7, is DGGITQSPKYLFRKEGQNVTLSCEQNLNHDAMYWYRQDPGQGLRLIYYSQIVNDFQKGDIAEGYSVSREKKESFPLTVTSAQKNPTAFYLCASSNAPLAGIYEQYFGPGTRLTVT.

This rearrangement joins TRBV4-1 to TRBJ1-1, with TRBD1 identical over 10 bases. CDR3 length: 16 residues. Germline V gives CDR1 MGHRA, CDR2 YSYEKL. V shed 8 bases and J 5 bases; nucleotides not matched to a gene: 14. In DNA, the CDR3 is TGCGCCAGCCTTAACCAATACGACAGGGGGCCGACTGAAGCTTTCTTT. Protein sequence: CASLNQYDRGPTEAFF.

The chain combines TRBV19 with TRBJ2-7, with D tentatively TRBD1 (6 bases). The CDR3 is made up of 17 amino acids. Germline-derived CDR1 and CDR2 are LNHDA and SQIVND (reference sequence). V was shortened by 1 base and J by 3 bases, with 19 bases between the two germline ends. CDR3 amino acids: CASSIGTTGSAFYEQYF. In nucleotides, the CDR3 is TGTGCCAGTAGTATAGGTACCACAGGGAGTGCTTTCTACGAGCAGTACTTC.

This clonotype was recorded at least ten times. V usage is TRBV28 and J usage is TRBJ2-2, with D unresolved. CDR1 is MDHEN and CDR2 is SYDVKM in the germline V gene. The CDR3 runs 13 residues. V lost 4 bases to trimming and J lost 7 bases, with 10 bases between them. For the CDR3, the DNA is TGTGCCAGCAGTTCGGGTCCCCTCGGGGAGCTGTTTTTT. Its protein is CASSSGPLGELFF.

In this sample, this clonotype turned up many times. This chain connects TRBV4-1 to TRBJ1-1; 9 positions agree with TRBD1. The CDR3 is 14 residues long. V gave up 4 bases and J gave up 4 bases; unmatched junction bases: 4. Germline V gene sequence: CDR1 MGHRA, CDR2 YSYEKL. This CDR3 reads CASSPGQGTTEAFF. In DNA, the CDR3 is TGCGCCAGCAGCCCGGGACAGGGTACCACTGAAGCTTTCTTT.

This clonotype was counted ten times or more. The rearrangement links TRBV7-6 to TRBJ1-1, with a possible D match to TRBD1 (6 bases). Germline V gene sequence: CDR1 SGHVS, CDR2 FNYEAQ. The CDR3 spans 14 residues. Trimming pared 5 bases from V and 0 bases from J, leaving 10 bases between. The CDR3 DNA reads as TGTGCCAGCAGCCCGGGGGCGATGAACACTGAAGCTTTCTTT. This gives the protein CASSPGAMNTEAFF. The full variable domain, with the rest looked up from reference TRBV7-6 and TRBJ1-1, is GAGVSQSPRYKVTKRGQDVALRCDPISGHVSLYWYRQALGQGPEFLTYFNYEAQQDKSGLPNDRFSAERPEGSISTLTIQRTEQRDSAMYRCASSPGAMNTEAFFGQGTRLTVV.

The chain links TRBV28 to TRBJ2-5; D is possibly TRBD2 (5 bases). From germline, CDR1 is MDHEN and CDR2 SYDVKM. Between the trimmed V and J ends, which lost 6 bases and 3 bases, there was a span of 17 bases. There are 15 residues in the CDR3. The CDR3: CASSLSLSEKETQYF. CDR3 nucleotides: TGTGCCAGCAGCCTCTCCCTTAGCGAAAAAGAGACCCAGTACTTC. Together with reference TRBV28 and TRBJ2-5, the CDR3 gives the full variable domain: DVKVTQSSRYLVKRTGEKVFLECVQDMDHENMFWYRQDPGLGLRLIYFSYDVKMKEKGDIPEGYSVSREKKERFSLILESASTNQTSMYLCASSLSLSEKETQYFGPGTRLLVL.

This rearrangement joins TRBV20-1 to TRBJ2-5; no definite D call. V lost 0 bases and J lost 1, with 6 bases in between. Germline V gene data show CDR1 as DFQATT and CDR2 as SNEGSKA (reference sequence). The CDR3 contains 13 residues. The CDR3 protein is CSARDFSQETQYF. The CDR3 nucleotides read TGCAGTGCTAGAGATTTCAGCCAAGAGACCCAGTACTTC.

This clonotype was observed a handful of times. J is TRBJ1-1 and V is TRBV29-1, with D unresolved. This CDR3 is 13 amino acids long. Deletions cut 4 bases from V and 9 bases from J, with 18 bases between. Germline CDR1 is SQVTM and CDR2 is ANQGSEA. The CDR3 DNA sequence: TGCAGCGTTGGGACCCACGACGGTACTAAAGCTTTCTTT. Encoded protein: CSVGTHDGTKAFF.

This clonotype has a handful of counts. This rearrangement joins TRBV11-2 to TRBJ2-1; tentatively, D is TRBD2 (6 bases). Germline CDR1 SGHAT, CDR2 FQNNGV. With 4 bases removed from V and 7 bases from J, the gap between germline ends came to 11 bases. The CDR3 length is 13 residues. The CDR3: CASSYTGENEQFF. DNA for the CDR3: TGTGCCAGCAGCTACACGGGGGAGAATGAGCAGTTCTTC.

This clonotype was counted many times. This sequence joins TRBV7-2 and TRBJ2-2, with D perhaps TRBD1 (6 bases). Germline V gene sequence: CDR1 SGHTA, CDR2 FQGNSA. CDR3 length: 14 residues. Deletions cut 5 bases from V and 1 base from J, with 8 bases between. CDR3 coding DNA: TGTGCCAGCAGCGGGACATTGAACACCGGGGAGCTGTTTTTT. Amino acids: CASSGTLNTGELFF.

The chain recombines TRBV28 with TRBJ2-2, with TRBD1 matching over 9 bases. This CDR3 has 17 residues. Germline assignment: CDR1 MDHEN and CDR2 SYDVKM. With 5 bases clipped from V and 3 bases from J, the junction kept 10 bases outside the gene matches. CDR3 in DNA: TGTGCCAGCAGTCCCGCCCGGGACAGGGTGGACACCGGGGAGCTGTTTTTT. Amino acids: CASSPARDRVDTGELFF. Full variable domain (rest looked up from reference TRBV28 and TRBJ2-2): DVKVTQSSRYLVKRTGEKVFLECVQDMDHENMFWYRQDPGLGLRLIYFSYDVKMKEKGDIPEGYSVSREKKERFSLILESASTNQTSMYLCASSPARDRVDTGELFFGEGSRLTVL.

CDR3 bases: TGTGCCACCAGCAGAGTCCCTTTAGGTAATGAAAAACTGTTTTTT. Translated: CATSRVPLGNEKLFF. The chain has TRBV15 and TRBJ1-4; no clear D. Germline CDR1 reads LNHNV; CDR2 reads YYDKDF (reference sequence). V lost 1 base to trimming and J lost 4 bases, with 10 bases between them. CDR3 length: 15 residues.

This rearrangement joins TRBV12-3 or TRBV12-4 to TRBJ1-6; TRBD1 aligns across 8 bases. Unmatched junction bases numbered 8, after V lost 1 base and J lost 9 bases. The CDR3 has 16 amino acids. CDR3 in DNA: TGTGCCAGCAGTTTAGGCCCTCCAGGGGGCTTTTCACCCCTCCACTTT. This encodes CASSLGPPGGFSPLHF.

This clonotype appeared a few times. The chain links TRBV18 to TRBJ2-1; D is unclear. Between the trimmed V and J ends, which lost 1 base and 4 bases, there was a span of 8 bases. Germline CDR1 is KGHSH and CDR2 is LQKENI. The CDR3 runs to 14 residues. The CDR3 is CASSPRTKYNEQFF. In nucleotides, the CDR3 is TGTGCCAGCTCACCACGGACCAAATACAATGAGCAGTTCTTC.

The chain has TRBV15 and TRBJ2-2; possibly TRBD2 for D (6 bases). The CDR3 consists of 16 residues. Trimming left V 0 bases short and J 0 bases short, with 8 bases between. Germline values: CDR1 LNHNV, CDR2 YYDKDF (reference sequence). The CDR3 is CATSREASANTGELFF. CDR3 nucleotide sequence: TGTGCCACCAGCAGAGAAGCTAGCGCGAACACCGGGGAGCTGTTTTTT.

This clonotype was seen a few times. This chain joins TRBV4-2 and TRBJ2-7; 10 bases are shared with TRBD2. The ends lost 1 base at V and 0 bases at J; junction bases unmatched: 9. This CDR3 has 18 residues. The germline CDR1 and CDR2 sequences are LGHNA and YNFKEQ. The CDR3 nucleotides are TGTGCCAGCAGCCAAGGTCTTAGCGGGGGGCCCAGCTCCTACGAGCAGTACTTC. Protein product: CASSQGLSGGPSSYEQYF.

This sequence joins TRBV7-9 and TRBJ2-3, with 7 bases identical to TRBD2. CDR3 size: 14 residues. V lost 4 bases, J lost 7 bases, and 8 bases stayed unmatched. Germline V gene sequence: CDR1 SEHNR, CDR2 FQNEAQ (reference sequence). CDR3 sequence reads: CASSSGDYRNTQYF. Here the CDR3 DNA reads TGTGCCAGCAGCTCGGGGGACTACCGAAATACGCAGTATTTT.

This chain links TRBV9 with TRBJ2-1; TRBD2 is a possible D gene (6 bases). Germline CDR1 SGDLS, CDR2 YYNGEE. Trimming removed 3 bases at V and 9 bases at J, with 16 bases between. This CDR3 contains 14 residues. This CDR3 reads CASSGKTRKGEQFF. As DNA, the CDR3 is TGTGCCAGCAGCGGCAAGACTAGGAAAGGTGAGCAGTTCTTC. The full variable domain, with the rest looked up from reference TRBV9 and TRBJ2-1, is DSGVTQTPKHLITATGQRVTLRCSPRSGDLSVYWYQQSLDQGLQFLIQYYNGEERAKGNILERFSAQQFPDLHSELNLSSLELGDSALYFCASSGKTRKGEQFFGPGTRLTVL.

This clonotype was counted between two and nine times. This chain links TRBV12-3 or TRBV12-4 with TRBJ1-2; D remains ambiguous. The CDR3 is 10 amino acids. V lost 5 bases to trimming and J lost 8 bases, with 6 bases between them. The CDR3 DNA reads TGTGCCAGCAGTCCGTACGGCTACACCTTC. Translation gives CASSPYGYTF.